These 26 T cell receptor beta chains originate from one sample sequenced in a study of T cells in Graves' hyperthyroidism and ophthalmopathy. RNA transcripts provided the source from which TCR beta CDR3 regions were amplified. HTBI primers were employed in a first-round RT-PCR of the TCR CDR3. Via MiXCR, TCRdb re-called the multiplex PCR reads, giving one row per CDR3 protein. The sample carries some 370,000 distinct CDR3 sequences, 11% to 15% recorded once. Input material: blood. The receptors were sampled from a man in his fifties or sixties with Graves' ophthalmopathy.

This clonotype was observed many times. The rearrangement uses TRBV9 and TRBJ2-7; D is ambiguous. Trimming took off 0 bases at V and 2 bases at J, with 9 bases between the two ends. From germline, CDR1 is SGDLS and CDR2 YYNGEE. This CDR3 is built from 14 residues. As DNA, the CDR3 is TGTGCCAGCAGCGTAGGTCGGATCCCCTACGAGCAGTACTTC. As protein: CASSVGRIPYEQYF.

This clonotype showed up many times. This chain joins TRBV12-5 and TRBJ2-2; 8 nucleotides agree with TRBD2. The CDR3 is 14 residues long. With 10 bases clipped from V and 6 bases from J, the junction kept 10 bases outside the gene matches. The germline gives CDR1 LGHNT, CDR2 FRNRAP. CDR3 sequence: CATRSGSLSGELFF. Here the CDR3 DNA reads TGTGCTACAAGGAGCGGGAGTTTGTCCGGGGAGCTGTTTTTT.

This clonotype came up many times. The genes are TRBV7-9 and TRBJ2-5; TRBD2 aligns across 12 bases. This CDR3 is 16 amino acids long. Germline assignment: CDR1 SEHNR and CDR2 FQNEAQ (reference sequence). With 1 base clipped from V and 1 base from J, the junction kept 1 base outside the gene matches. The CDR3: CASSLGLAGAQETQYF. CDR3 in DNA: TGTGCCAGCAGCTTAGGACTAGCGGGAGCCCAAGAGACCCAGTACTTC.

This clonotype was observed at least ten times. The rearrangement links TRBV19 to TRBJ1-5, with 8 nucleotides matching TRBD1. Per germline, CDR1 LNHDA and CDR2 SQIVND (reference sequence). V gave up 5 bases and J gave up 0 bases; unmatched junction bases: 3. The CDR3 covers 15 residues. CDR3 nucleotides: TGTGCCAGTAGTGGAGGACAGGGTAGCAATCAGCCCCAGCATTTT. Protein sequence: CASSGGQGSNQPQHF.

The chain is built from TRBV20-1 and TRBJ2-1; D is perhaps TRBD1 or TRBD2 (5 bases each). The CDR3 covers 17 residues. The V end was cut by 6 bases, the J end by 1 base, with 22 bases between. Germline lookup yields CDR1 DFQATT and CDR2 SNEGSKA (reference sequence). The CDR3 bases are TGCAGTGCCCTAGGTGGGGACCGCAGGGTATCCTACAATGAGCAGTTCTTC. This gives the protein CSALGGDRRVSYNEQFF.

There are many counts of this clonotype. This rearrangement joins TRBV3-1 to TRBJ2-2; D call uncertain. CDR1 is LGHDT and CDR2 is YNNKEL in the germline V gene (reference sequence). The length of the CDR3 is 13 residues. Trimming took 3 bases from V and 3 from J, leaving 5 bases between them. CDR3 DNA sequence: TGTGCCAGCAGCCAGGGCCACACCGGGGAGCTGTTTTTT. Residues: CASSQGHTGELFF.

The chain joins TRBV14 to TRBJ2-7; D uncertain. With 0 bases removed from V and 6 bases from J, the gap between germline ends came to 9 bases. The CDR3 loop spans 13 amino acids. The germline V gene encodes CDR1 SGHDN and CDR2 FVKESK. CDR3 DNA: TGTGCCAGCAGCCAAGAAACTGGGTCCGAGCAGTACTTC. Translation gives CASSQETGSEQYF.

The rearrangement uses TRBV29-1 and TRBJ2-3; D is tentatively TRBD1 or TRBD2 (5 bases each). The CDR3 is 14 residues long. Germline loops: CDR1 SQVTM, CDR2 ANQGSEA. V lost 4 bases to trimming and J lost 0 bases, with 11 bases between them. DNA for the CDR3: TGCAGCGTTGCCGGGGCCCCAAGCACAGATACGCAGTATTTT. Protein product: CSVAGAPSTDTQYF.

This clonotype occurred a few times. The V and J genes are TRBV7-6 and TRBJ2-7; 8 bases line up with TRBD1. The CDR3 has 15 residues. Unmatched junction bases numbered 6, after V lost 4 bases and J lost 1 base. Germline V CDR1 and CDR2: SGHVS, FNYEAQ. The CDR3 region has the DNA TGTGCCAGCAGCTCGGCGACAGGGGAGTCCTACGAGCAGTACTTC. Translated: CASSSATGESYEQYF.

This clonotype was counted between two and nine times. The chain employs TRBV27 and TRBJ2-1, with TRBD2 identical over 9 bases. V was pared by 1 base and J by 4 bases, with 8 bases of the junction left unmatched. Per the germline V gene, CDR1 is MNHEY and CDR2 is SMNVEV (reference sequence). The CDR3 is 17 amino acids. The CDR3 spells CASSLFSGRSLYNEQFF. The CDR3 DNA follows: TGTGCCAGCAGTTTATTTAGCGGGAGATCCCTATACAATGAGCAGTTCTTC.

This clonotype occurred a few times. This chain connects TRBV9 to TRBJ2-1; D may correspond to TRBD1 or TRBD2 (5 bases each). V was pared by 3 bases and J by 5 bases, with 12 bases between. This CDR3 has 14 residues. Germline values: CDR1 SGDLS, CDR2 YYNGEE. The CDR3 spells CASSGDQLHNEQFF. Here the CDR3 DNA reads TGTGCCAGCAGCGGGGACCAACTACACAATGAGCAGTTCTTC.

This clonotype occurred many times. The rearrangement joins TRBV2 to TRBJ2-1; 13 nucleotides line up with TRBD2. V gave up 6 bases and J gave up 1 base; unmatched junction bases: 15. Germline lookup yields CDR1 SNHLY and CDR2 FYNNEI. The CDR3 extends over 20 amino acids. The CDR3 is CASRESTRTSGRRSYNEQFF. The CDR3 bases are TGTGCCAGCAGAGAATCAACCAGGACTAGCGGGAGACGATCCTACAATGAGCAGTTCTTC.

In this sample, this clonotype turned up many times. DNA of the CDR3: TGCAGTGCTAGTTCCCCCAAAATCTCGACTAGTGATAACTCTGGAAACACCATATATTTT. Translation: CSASSPKISTSDNSGNTIYF. V usage is TRBV20-1 and J usage is TRBJ1-3; D gene ambiguous. CDR1 DFQATT and CDR2 SNEGSKA come from the germline V gene (reference sequence). V lost 3 bases and J 0 bases, leaving 27 bases between the germline ends. This CDR3 comprises 20 residues.

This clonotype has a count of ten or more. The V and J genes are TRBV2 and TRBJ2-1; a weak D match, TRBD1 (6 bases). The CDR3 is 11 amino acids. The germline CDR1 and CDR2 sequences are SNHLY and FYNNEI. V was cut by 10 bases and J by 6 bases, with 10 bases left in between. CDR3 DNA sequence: TGTGCCACCCGACAGGCCAATGAGCAGTTCTTC. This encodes CATRQANEQFF.

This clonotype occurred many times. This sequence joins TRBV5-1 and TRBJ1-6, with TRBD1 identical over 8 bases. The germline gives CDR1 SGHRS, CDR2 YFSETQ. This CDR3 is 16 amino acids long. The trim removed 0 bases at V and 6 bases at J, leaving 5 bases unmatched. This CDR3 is CASSLDGQGLNSPLHF. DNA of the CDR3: TGCGCCAGCAGCTTGGACGGACAGGGCCTTAATTCACCCCTCCACTTT.

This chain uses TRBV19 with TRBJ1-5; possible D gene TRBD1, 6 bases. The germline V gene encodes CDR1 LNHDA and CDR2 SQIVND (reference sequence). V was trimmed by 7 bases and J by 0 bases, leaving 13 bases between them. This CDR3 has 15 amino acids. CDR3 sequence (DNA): TGTGCCAGTAAACGCCAGGGGAATAGCAATCAGCCCCAGCATTTT. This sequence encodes CASKRQGNSNQPQHF.

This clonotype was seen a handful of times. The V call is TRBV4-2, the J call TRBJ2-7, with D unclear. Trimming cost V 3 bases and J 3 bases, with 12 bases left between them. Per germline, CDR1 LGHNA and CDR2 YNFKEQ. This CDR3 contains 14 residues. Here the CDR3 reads CASSQRDGNYEQYF. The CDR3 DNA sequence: TGTGCCAGCAGCCAGCGAGACGGAAACTACGAGCAGTACTTC.

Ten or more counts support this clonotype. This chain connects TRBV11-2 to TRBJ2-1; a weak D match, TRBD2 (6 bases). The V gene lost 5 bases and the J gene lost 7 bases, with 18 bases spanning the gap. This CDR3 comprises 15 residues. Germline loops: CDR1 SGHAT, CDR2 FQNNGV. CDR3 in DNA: TGTGCCAGCAGCGGAGGGCGTTACAACGGGAATGAGCAGTTCTTC. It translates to CASSGGRYNGNEQFF. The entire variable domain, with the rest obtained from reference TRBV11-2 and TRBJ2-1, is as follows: EAGVAQSPRYKIIEKRQSVAFWCNPISGHATLYWYQQILGQGPKLLIQFQNNGVVDDSQLPKDRFSAERLKGVDSTLKIQPAKLEDSAVYLCASSGGRYNGNEQFFGPGTRLTVL.

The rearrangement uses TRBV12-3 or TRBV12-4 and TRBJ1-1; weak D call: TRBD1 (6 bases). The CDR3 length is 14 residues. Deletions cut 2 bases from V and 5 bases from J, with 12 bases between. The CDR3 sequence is CASSLRGIRTEAFF. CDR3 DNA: TGTGCCAGCAGTTTAAGGGGGATCAGGACTGAAGCTTTCTTT.

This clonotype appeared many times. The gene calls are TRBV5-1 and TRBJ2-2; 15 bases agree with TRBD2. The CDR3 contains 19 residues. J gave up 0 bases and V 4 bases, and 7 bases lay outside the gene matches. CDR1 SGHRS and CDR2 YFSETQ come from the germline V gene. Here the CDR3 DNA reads TGCGCCAGCAGCGTGGGACTAGCGGGAGGCAAACCGAACACCGGGGAGCTGTTTTTT. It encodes CASSVGLAGGKPNTGELFF. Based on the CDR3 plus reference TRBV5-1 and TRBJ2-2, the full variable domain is KAGVTQTPRYLIKTRGQQVTLSCSPISGHRSVSWYQQTPGQGLQFLFEYFSETQRNKGNFPGRFSGRQFSNSRSEMNVSTLELGDSALYLCASSVGLAGGKPNTGELFFGEGSRLTVL.

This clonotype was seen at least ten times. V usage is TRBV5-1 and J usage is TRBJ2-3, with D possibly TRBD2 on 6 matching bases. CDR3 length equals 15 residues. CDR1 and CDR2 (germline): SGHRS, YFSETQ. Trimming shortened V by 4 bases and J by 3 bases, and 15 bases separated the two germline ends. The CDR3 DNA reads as TGCGCCAGCAGCGGCGGGGCTCTCGAGACAGATACGCAGTATTTT. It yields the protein CASSGGALETDTQYF. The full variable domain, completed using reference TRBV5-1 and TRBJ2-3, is KAGVTQTPRYLIKTRGQQVTLSCSPISGHRSVSWYQQTPGQGLQFLFEYFSETQRNKGNFPGRFSGRQFSNSRSEMNVSTLELGDSALYLCASSGGALETDTQYFGPGTRLTVL.

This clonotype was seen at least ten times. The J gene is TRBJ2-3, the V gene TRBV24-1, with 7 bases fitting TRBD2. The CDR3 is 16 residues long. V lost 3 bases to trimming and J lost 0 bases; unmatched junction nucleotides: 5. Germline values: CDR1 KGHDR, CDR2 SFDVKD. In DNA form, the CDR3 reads TGTGCCACCAGTGATGTTCTAGCGGAGAGCACAGATACGCAGTATTTT. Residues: CATSDVLAESTDTQYF.

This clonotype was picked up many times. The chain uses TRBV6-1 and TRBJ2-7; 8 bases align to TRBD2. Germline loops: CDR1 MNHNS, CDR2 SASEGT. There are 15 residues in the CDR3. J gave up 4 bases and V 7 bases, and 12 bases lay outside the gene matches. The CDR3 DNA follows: TGTGCCAGCACAAACGCGGGACTAGTCGTATACGAGCAGTACTTC. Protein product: CASTNAGLVVYEQYF.

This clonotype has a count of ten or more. DNA for the CDR3: TGTGCCAGTAGGGGGAGAGACTATGGCTACACCTTC. Translating gives CASRGRDYGYTF. The chain carries TRBV19 and TRBJ1-2; D is unresolved. The germline V gene has CDR1 LNHDA and CDR2 SQIVND (reference sequence). The germline V and J ends were trimmed by 6 bases and 3 bases, with 8 bases remaining between them. The CDR3 covers 12 residues.

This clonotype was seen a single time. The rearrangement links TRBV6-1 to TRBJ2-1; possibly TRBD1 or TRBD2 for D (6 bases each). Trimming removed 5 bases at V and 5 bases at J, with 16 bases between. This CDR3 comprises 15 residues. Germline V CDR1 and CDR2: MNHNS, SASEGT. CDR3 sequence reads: CASSRVGGTNNEQFF. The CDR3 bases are TGTGCCAGCAGTAGGGTCGGCGGGACAAACAATGAGCAGTTCTTC.

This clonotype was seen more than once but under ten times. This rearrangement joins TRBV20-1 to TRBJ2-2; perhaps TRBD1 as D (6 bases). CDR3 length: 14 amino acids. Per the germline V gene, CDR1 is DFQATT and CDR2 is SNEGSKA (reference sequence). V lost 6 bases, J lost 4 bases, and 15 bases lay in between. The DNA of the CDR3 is TGCAGTGCCGTACTTGGGGGCGGCACCGGGGAGCTGTTTTTT. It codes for CSAVLGGGTGELFF.